These 25 T cell receptor beta chains were all obtained from the same sample, sequenced in a study of early T cells in non-severe SARS-CoV-2 infection. Each CDR3 protein is one row after TCRdb ran MiXCR on the 5' RACE reads. The sample lists under 70,000 distinct CDR3 sequences; 10% to 15% were seen once. The specimen sequenced was whole blood. These receptors were obtained from an adult who was a healthcare worker with PCR-confirmed SARS-CoV-2 infection or an uninfected control (not recorded which).

This clonotype was counted a few times. The chain carries TRBV7-2 and TRBJ2-5, with D perhaps TRBD2 (5 bases). Trimming stripped 3 bases from V and 3 bases from J, with 11 bases between. CDR1 and CDR2 (germline): SGHTA, FQGNSA. CDR3 length: 14 amino acids. The CDR3 spells CASSFRSGEETQYF. For the CDR3, the DNA is TGTGCCAGCAGCTTTAGGAGCGGAGAAGAGACCCAGTACTTC.

At least ten counts were recorded for this clonotype. The chain uses TRBV3-1 and TRBJ2-3; the D is unclear. The CDR3 loop spans 15 amino acids. Trimming took 0 bases from V and 5 from J, leaving 12 bases between them. Germline lookup yields CDR1 LGHDT and CDR2 YNNKEL (reference sequence). CDR3 nucleotide sequence: TGTGCCAGCAGCCAAGATCTCGTGAGGATAGATACGCAGTATTTT. It encodes CASSQDLVRIDTQYF.

V usage is TRBV12-3 or TRBV12-4 and J usage is TRBJ1-2; TRBD1 is a possible D gene (5 bases). This CDR3 has 16 residues. Trimming pared 6 bases from V and 0 bases from J, leaving 17 bases between. As DNA, the CDR3 is TGTGCCAGCAGCCAATTAGGAGGGGAATCTAACTATGGCTACACCTTC. Its protein is CASSQLGGESNYGYTF.

This clonotype came up a few times. This sequence joins TRBV20-1 and TRBJ2-1, with 13 bases lining up with TRBD2. Germline CDR1 DFQATT, CDR2 SNEGSKA (reference sequence). This CDR3 region has 14 residues. V was clipped by 7 bases and J by 4 bases; unmatched bases: 4. CDR3 residues: CSVGTSGTYNEQFF. The CDR3 DNA reads as TGCAGTGTTGGGACTAGCGGGACGTACAATGAGCAGTTCTTC.

The V call is TRBV5-1, the J call TRBJ2-7; D ambiguous. This CDR3 has 13 amino acids. V shed 0 bases and J shed 3 bases, with 7 bases lying between them. CDR1 and CDR2 (germline): SGHRS, YFSETQ. In DNA form, the CDR3 reads TGCGCCAGCAGCTTGGAGGCCGGCTACGAGCAGTACTTC. As protein: CASSLEAGYEQYF.

V usage is TRBV2 and J usage is TRBJ2-1, with 7 bases lining up with TRBD2. Trimming at V came to 1 base and at J to 9 bases, leaving 9 bases not matched to a gene. The CDR3 is 15 residues long. Germline CDR1 SNHLY, CDR2 FYNNEI. The CDR3 spells CASSEESSGGGEQFF. CDR3 sequence (DNA): TGTGCCAGCAGTGAAGAGTCTAGCGGCGGTGGTGAGCAGTTCTTC. The variable domain in full, completed from reference TRBV2 and TRBJ2-1, reads EPEVTQTPSHQVTQMGQEVILRCVPISNHLYFYWYRQILGQKVEFLVSFYNNEISEKSEIFDDQFSVERPDGSNFTLKIRSTKLEDSAMYFCASSEESSGGGEQFFGPGTRLTVL.

This clonotype was seen ten or more times. This chain connects TRBV5-4 to TRBJ1-6, with D possibly matching TRBD1 (5 bases). CDR1 is SGHNT, CDR2 YYREEE, per germline (reference sequence). Trimming removed 4 bases at V and 0 bases at J, with 8 bases between. CDR3 length equals 15 residues. CDR3 in amino acids: CASSRGSSYNSPLHF. In nucleotides, the CDR3 is TGTGCCAGCAGCCGGGGGAGCTCCTATAATTCACCCCTCCACTTT.

This chain joins TRBV4-1 and TRBJ1-5; no clear D. Trimming took off 0 bases at V and 6 bases at J, with 12 bases between the two ends. There are 15 residues in the CDR3. The V gene's germline CDR1 is MGHRA and CDR2 YSYEKL. The CDR3 bases are TGCGCCAGCAGCCAAGATGTCGGGCACCTTCAGCCCCAGCATTTT. Protein product: CASSQDVGHLQPQHF.

This clonotype has just a few counts. This sequence joins TRBV19 and TRBJ1-4; D is unclear. The V gene lost 0 bases and the J gene lost 7 bases, with 6 bases spanning the gap. Germline loops: CDR1 LNHDA, CDR2 SQIVND (reference sequence). The CDR3 has 13 amino acids. The CDR3 nucleotides are TGTGCCAGTAGTATAGATTTTCTTGAAAAACTGTTTTTT. Translating gives CASSIDFLEKLFF.

This chain connects TRBV4-3 to TRBJ2-7; D may match TRBD1 or TRBD2 (7 bases each). The CDR3 length is 16 residues. Germline V gives CDR1 LGHNA, CDR2 YSLEER. Between the trimmed V and J ends, which lost 0 bases and 3 bases, there was a span of 15 bases. The CDR3 bases are TGCGCCAGCAGCCAAGATCGCAGGGGGGGGAACTACGAGCAGTACTTC. It specifies CASSQDRRGGNYEQYF.

This clonotype has ten or more counts. The chain recombines TRBV6-2 or TRBV6-3 with TRBJ2-7; the D gene is possibly TRBD2 (5 bases). Trimming left V 2 bases short and J 6 bases short, with 11 bases between. The CDR3 is 13 residues long. Germline CDR1 and CDR2: MNHEY and SVGEGT. CDR3 in DNA: TGTGCCAGCAGTTACCTCGGACTTGGCGAGCAGTACTTC. Translated: CASSYLGLGEQYF.

This clonotype was detected many times. The rearrangement links TRBV7-9 to TRBJ1-5, with 7 bases lining up with TRBD1. The CDR3 is 15 residues long. Germline values: CDR1 SEHNR, CDR2 FQNEAQ (reference sequence). J gave up 7 bases and V 5 bases, and 11 bases lay outside the gene matches. The CDR3: CASSPTGDGGQPQHF. The CDR3 region has the DNA TGTGCCAGCAGCCCAACAGGGGATGGCGGGCAGCCCCAGCATTTT.

This clonotype was counted between two and nine times. V gene TRBV7-2 combines with J gene TRBJ2-2, with 7 bases identical to TRBD1. Germline loops: CDR1 SGHTA, CDR2 FQGNSA. The CDR3 has 13 residues. The V segment lost 5 bases and the J segment 9 bases; nucleotides outside the gene matches: 6. The CDR3 DNA reads TGTGCCAGCAGCCTTGACAGGGAACGGGAGCTGTTTTTT. This sequence encodes CASSLDRERELFF.

This clonotype was observed a few times. The chain employs TRBV12-3 or TRBV12-4 and TRBJ1-2; 10 bases are a match to TRBD1. This CDR3 is built from 15 residues. Trimming at V came to 3 bases and at J to 8 bases, leaving 9 bases not matched to a gene. Here the CDR3 DNA reads TGTGCCAGCAGTTTCGGGACAGGGGATGCCCTCGGCTACACCTTC. This gives the protein CASSFGTGDALGYTF.

V is TRBV5-6 and J is TRBJ1-1; 8 bases fit TRBD1. V lost 4 bases to trimming and J lost 3 bases; unmatched junction nucleotides: 5. This CDR3 has 14 residues. Germline values: CDR1 SGHDT, CDR2 YYEEEE. The CDR3 DNA reads TGTGCCAGCAGCGCCGACAGGGGAGACACTGAAGCTTTCTTT. This codes for CASSADRGDTEAFF.

The V call is TRBV12-3 or TRBV12-4, the J call TRBJ2-3; D might be TRBD1 (6 bases). Trimming removed 5 bases at V and 3 bases at J, with 15 bases between. The CDR3 totals 15 residues. CDR3 nucleotide sequence: TGTGCCAGCAGTGCACTAACAGGGCTTACAGATACGCAGTATTTT. Encoded protein: CASSALTGLTDTQYF.

This CDR3 reads CSAGQGSSYEQYF. The CDR3 DNA reads TGCAGCGCGGGACAGGGAAGCTCCTACGAGCAGTACTTC. The rearrangement links TRBV29-1 to TRBJ2-7, with 9 bases aligning to TRBD1. Trimming removed 7 bases from V and 0 bases from J; junction bases left unmatched: 4. The CDR3 has 13 residues. Germline-derived CDR1 and CDR2 are SQVTM and ANQGSEA.

This clonotype was recorded at least ten times. The J gene is TRBJ2-3, the V gene TRBV18; no clear D. In germline, CDR1 is KGHSH, CDR2 LQKENI. Trimming shortened V by 3 bases and J by 2 bases, and 6 bases separated the two germline ends. This CDR3 spans 13 amino acids. CDR3 bases: TGTGCCAGCTCACCGCCTTCCACAGATACGCAGTATTTT. This codes for CASSPPSTDTQYF.

This clonotype was counted only a few times. This chain connects TRBV20-1 to TRBJ1-5; D is unclear. Per germline, CDR1 DFQATT and CDR2 SNEGSKA (reference sequence). CDR3 length: 16 amino acids. Trimming pared 7 bases from V and 2 bases from J, leaving 21 bases between. The chain's CDR3 is CSGLIMGSRGNQPQHF. CDR3 nucleotides: TGCAGTGGCCTGATCATGGGGTCAAGAGGCAATCAGCCCCAGCATTTT.

This clonotype has only a few counts. This rearrangement joins TRBV11-2 to TRBJ2-3, with a possible D match to TRBD1 (5 bases). The V end was cut by 4 bases, the J end by 6 bases, with 14 bases between. This CDR3 region has 14 residues. Germline V gives CDR1 SGHAT, CDR2 FQNNGV. In DNA form, the CDR3 reads TGTGCCAGCAGCTCTGGGGCGAATACGGATACGCAGTATTTT. Translation gives CASSSGANTDTQYF.

This clonotype was seen many times. The J gene is TRBJ2-5, the V gene TRBV7-6; 7 nucleotides line up with TRBD1. The trim removed 5 bases at V and 3 bases at J, leaving 3 bases unmatched. Germline V gene sequence: CDR1 SGHVS, CDR2 FNYEAQ. This CDR3 region has 13 residues. CDR3 sequence reads: CASSPGTEETQYF. CDR3 in DNA: TGTGCCAGCAGCCCAGGGACAGAAGAGACCCAGTACTTC.

In DNA form, the CDR3 reads TGTGCCAGCAGTTACCCTGCGGGGAGCTCCTACGAGCAGTACTTC. Translating it yields CASSYPAGSSYEQYF. This sequence joins TRBV6-5 and TRBJ2-7, with D perhaps TRBD2 (6 bases). Germline lookup yields CDR1 MNHEY and CDR2 SVGAGI. V dropped 2 bases and J dropped 0 bases, with 11 bases sitting between them. This CDR3 is 15 amino acids long.

This chain uses TRBV7-9 with TRBJ1-1, with 9 bases fitting TRBD1. V trimming: 4 bases; J trimming: 5 bases; junction bases outside the gene matches: 11. Per the germline V gene, CDR1 is SEHNR and CDR2 is FQNEAQ (reference sequence). The CDR3 length is 16 residues. Here the CDR3 reads CASSSDRTGARTEAFF. Written as DNA, the CDR3 is TGTGCCAGCAGCTCGGACCGGACAGGGGCTAGGACTGAAGCTTTCTTT.

In its sample, this clonotype was seen a few times. The genes are TRBV30 and TRBJ2-1; D is unresolved. Germline V lookup: CDR1 GTSNPN, CDR2 SVGIG (reference sequence). The germline V and J ends were trimmed by 3 bases and 7 bases, with 13 bases remaining between them. This CDR3 has 13 residues. The CDR3 spells CAWSALGLNEQFF. For the CDR3, the DNA is TGTGCCTGGAGCGCATTGGGGTTGAATGAGCAGTTCTTC.

This sequence joins TRBV20-1 and TRBJ1-5; D remains unclear. Germline V gene lookup returns CDR1 DFQATT and CDR2 SNEGSKA (reference sequence). The CDR3 loop spans 13 amino acids. The CDR3 spells CSVGVSGNQPQHF. The CDR3 DNA is TGCAGCGTCGGGGTCTCGGGCAATCAGCCCCAGCATTTT.